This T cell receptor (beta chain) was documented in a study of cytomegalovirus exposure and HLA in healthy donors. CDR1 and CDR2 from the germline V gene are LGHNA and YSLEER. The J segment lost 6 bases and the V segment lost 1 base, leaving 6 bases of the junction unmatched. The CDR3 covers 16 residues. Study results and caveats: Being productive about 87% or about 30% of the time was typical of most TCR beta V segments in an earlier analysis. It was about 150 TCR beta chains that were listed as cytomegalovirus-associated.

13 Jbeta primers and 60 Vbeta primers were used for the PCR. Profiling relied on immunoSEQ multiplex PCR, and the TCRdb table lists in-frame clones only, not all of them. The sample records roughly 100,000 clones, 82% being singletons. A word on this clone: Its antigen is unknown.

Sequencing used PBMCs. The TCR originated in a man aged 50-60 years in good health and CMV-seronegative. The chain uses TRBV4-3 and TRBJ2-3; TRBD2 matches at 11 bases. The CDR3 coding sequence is TGCGCCAGCAGCCAAGGGTTAGCGGGAGGGAGTGATACGCAGTATTTT. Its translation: CASSQGLAGGSDTQYF.